The 25 T cell receptor beta chains below come from one sample, sequenced in a study of CD8 T cells in Susac syndrome. RNA in amounts of roughly 0.5 to 1 ug was reverse transcribed with random hexamers. From the immunoSEQ multiplex PCR reads, TCRdb called clonotypes with MiXCR, one entry per CDR3 protein. This repertoire shows under 150,000 distinct CDR3 sequences, 94% found once; its top ten account for 0.27%. Input material: CD8+ T cells from PBMCs. These receptors came from a human donor in good health.

The rearrangement uses TRBV3-1 and TRBJ1-2; TRBD1 matches at 11 bases. Trimming cost V 3 bases and J 6 bases; bases outside gene matches: 3. The CDR3 has 14 amino acids. Germline loops: CDR1 LGHDT, CDR2 YNNKEL (reference sequence). DNA of the CDR3: TGTGCCAGCAGCCAGGACAGGGGGCCGGATGGCTACACCTTC. Protein product: CASSQDRGPDGYTF.

The chain has TRBV9 and TRBJ1-2; D unclear. Trimming cost V 0 bases and J 0 bases, with 9 bases left between them. This CDR3 contains 15 residues. Germline values: CDR1 SGDLS, CDR2 YYNGEE. The CDR3 DNA is TGTGCCAGCAGCGTAGAGGGCAGACCTAACTATGGCTACACCTTC. This gives the protein CASSVEGRPNYGYTF.

Only one count was recorded for this clonotype. The chain links TRBV27 to TRBJ2-4; TRBD1 is a possible D gene (6 bases). CDR3 length: 15 residues. Germline values: CDR1 MNHEY, CDR2 SMNVEV (reference sequence). The V gene lost 3 bases and the J gene lost 8 bases, with 17 bases spanning the gap. CDR3 amino acids: CASSFSPRGEDIQYF. The CDR3 coding sequence is TGTGCCAGCAGTTTCTCTCCCAGGGGAGAGGACATTCAGTACTTC.

This chain links TRBV29-1 with TRBJ2-1; 10 nucleotides match TRBD2. CDR3 length: 14 amino acids. Germline V lookup: CDR1 SQVTM, CDR2 ANQGSEA. Losses at the gene ends were 4 bases for V and 8 bases for J; bases not matched to a gene: 8. CDR3 protein: CSVVGAGGTDEQFF. The DNA for the CDR3 is TGCAGCGTTGTGGGAGCGGGAGGGACCGATGAGCAGTTCTTC.

The chain uses TRBV29-1 and TRBJ2-7; the D call may be TRBD1 or TRBD2 (6 bases each). The CDR3 consists of 14 residues. Trimming took off 6 bases at V and 0 bases at J, with 15 bases between the two ends. Germline values: CDR1 SQVTM, CDR2 ANQGSEA. The CDR3 reads CSVEGVEYSYEQYF. Written as DNA, the CDR3 is TGCAGCGTGGAGGGGGTTGAGTACTCCTACGAGCAGTACTTC.

The J gene is TRBJ2-5, the V gene TRBV13, with 7 bases aligning to TRBD2. The V gene end was trimmed by 4 bases and the J gene end by 5 bases; junction bases not matched to a gene: 4. The CDR3 contains 13 residues. Germline values: CDR1 PRHDT, CDR2 FYEKMQ (reference sequence). The chain's CDR3 is CASSSFGGETQYF. The CDR3 nucleotides are TGTGCCAGCAGCTCCTTCGGGGGGGAGACCCAGTACTTC.

The chain uses TRBV20-1 and TRBJ2-1; D not resolved. Germline assignment: CDR1 DFQATT and CDR2 SNEGSKA (reference sequence). Trimming shortened V by 3 bases and J by 2 bases, and 5 bases separated the two germline ends. This CDR3 is built from 12 residues. The CDR3 sequence: CSASPTYNEQFF. CDR3 bases: TGCAGTGCTAGTCCTACCTACAATGAGCAGTTCTTC.

V gene TRBV6-2 or TRBV6-3 combines with J gene TRBJ2-4, with 8 nucleotides matching TRBD2. Germline CDR1 is MNHEY and CDR2 is SVGEGT. The V gene end was trimmed by 0 bases and the J gene end by 1 base; junction bases not matched to a gene: 2. The CDR3 is 16 residues long. The CDR3 protein is CASSYSSGSAKNIQYF. The CDR3 DNA reads TGTGCCAGCAGTTACTCGAGCGGGAGTGCCAAAAACATTCAGTACTTC.

CDR3 sequence (DNA): TGTGCCACCAGTGGTAACACTGAAGCTTTCTTT. It is translated as CATSGNTEAFF. The V and J genes are TRBV15 and TRBJ1-1, with no clear D. The germline V and J ends were trimmed by 6 bases and 2 bases, with 4 bases remaining between them. The CDR3 consists of 11 residues. CDR1 LNHNV and CDR2 YYDKDF come from the germline V gene (reference sequence).

The chain recombines TRBV12-3 or TRBV12-4 with TRBJ1-2; D call uncertain. The CDR3 has 12 residues. V was trimmed by 6 bases and J by 3 bases, leaving 8 bases between them. The CDR3 loop reads CASSGFDYGYTF. In DNA form, the CDR3 reads TGTGCCAGCAGCGGGTTCGACTATGGCTACACCTTC.

The chain has TRBV19 and TRBJ2-1; 9 nucleotides agree with TRBD2. This CDR3 is built from 14 residues. Germline V CDR1 and CDR2: LNHDA, SQIVND (reference sequence). V gave up 3 bases and J gave up 7 bases; unmatched junction bases: 4. This CDR3 is CASSMGLAGNEQFF. CDR3 bases: TGTGCCAGTAGTATGGGACTAGCTGGAAATGAGCAGTTCTTC.

The V and J genes are TRBV4-2 and TRBJ2-1, with TRBD2 identical over 7 bases. V trimming: 9 bases; J trimming: 6 bases; junction bases outside the gene matches: 8. The CDR3 spans 13 residues. Germline V gene lookup returns CDR1 LGHNA and CDR2 YNFKEQ. CDR3 in DNA: TGTGCCAGTCGGGCGGGAGTGGGCAATGAGCAGTTCTTC. Protein product: CASRAGVGNEQFF.

The chain carries TRBV29-1 and TRBJ2-2, with D possibly TRBD2 on 5 matching bases. V dropped 5 bases and J dropped 4 bases, with 8 bases sitting between them. The CDR3 has 12 amino acids. Germline CDR1 reads SQVTM; CDR2 reads ANQGSEA. This CDR3 is CSVRGPTGELFF. In DNA, the CDR3 is TGCAGCGTTCGCGGGCCCACCGGGGAGCTGTTTTTT.

CDR3 sequence reads: CSVDVTHEQFF. The CDR3 DNA reads as TGCAGCGTTGATGTTACCCATGAGCAGTTCTTC. This chain connects TRBV29-1 to TRBJ2-1; D not certain. V was cut by 3 bases and J by 8 bases, with 8 bases left in between. The CDR3 length is 11 residues. In germline, CDR1 is SQVTM, CDR2 ANQGSEA.

V is TRBV13 and J is TRBJ2-7, with TRBD2 matching over 10 bases. Unmatched junction bases numbered 6, after V lost 5 bases and J lost 2 bases. The CDR3 has 15 residues. CDR1 and CDR2 (germline): PRHDT, FYEKMQ (reference sequence). The CDR3 loop reads CASSLQAGGAYEQYF. DNA of the CDR3: TGTGCCAGCAGCCTACAAGCGGGAGGGGCCTACGAGCAGTACTTC.

In this sample, this clonotype turned up once. The chain combines TRBV12-3 or TRBV12-4 with TRBJ2-1; perhaps TRBD1 as D (6 bases). The CDR3 spans 15 residues. V was shortened by 7 bases and J by 0 bases, with 13 bases between the two germline ends. CDR3 DNA sequence: TGTGCCAGCATGTACGTGGACAGCTCCTACAATGAGCAGTTCTTC. Protein: CASMYVDSSYNEQFF.

The chain employs TRBV7-6 and TRBJ2-1; 7 bases are a match to TRBD2. V gave up 1 base and J gave up 8 bases; unmatched junction bases: 5. This CDR3 contains 14 residues. Germline values: CDR1 SGHVS, CDR2 FNYEAQ. The CDR3 loop reads CASSLVGGSYEQFF. The CDR3 coding sequence is TGTGCCAGCAGCTTAGTGGGAGGGAGCTATGAGCAGTTCTTC. The variable domain in full, completed from reference TRBV7-6 and TRBJ2-1, reads GAGVSQSPRYKVTKRGQDVALRCDPISGHVSLYWYRQALGQGPEFLTYFNYEAQQDKSGLPNDRFSAERPEGSISTLTIQRTEQRDSAMYRCASSLVGGSYEQFFGPGTRLTVL.

The J gene is TRBJ2-7, the V gene TRBV2; 8 nucleotides agree with TRBD1. This CDR3 contains 16 residues. Germline CDR1 is SNHLY and CDR2 is FYNNEI. With 1 base clipped from V and 6 bases from J, the junction kept 11 bases outside the gene matches. The CDR3 DNA reads as TGTGCCAGCAGTGAAGAAGGGACAGGTAGTGAGTTCGAGCAGTACTTC. Translated: CASSEEGTGSEFEQYF.

The V call is TRBV27, the J call TRBJ2-1; unclear D gene. The CDR3 is 11 amino acids. CDR1 is MNHEY, CDR2 SMNVEV, per germline (reference sequence). V lost 6 bases and J lost 9, with 9 bases in between. The CDR3 nucleotides read TGTGCCAGCAGAACTATGAGTGAGCAGTTCTTC. It specifies CASRTMSEQFF.

The chain has TRBV20-1 and TRBJ2-7; TRBD2 aligns across 11 bases. Germline-derived CDR1 and CDR2 are DFQATT and SNEGSKA (reference sequence). V lost 0 bases and J lost 0; bases outside the gene matches: 7. The CDR3 extends over 17 amino acids. The CDR3 reads CSARDVSGRAGSYEQYF. CDR3 DNA: TGCAGTGCTAGAGATGTTAGCGGGAGGGCCGGCTCCTACGAGCAGTACTTC.

DNA of the CDR3: TGTGCCAGCCCGCGGACAGCTTACAATGAGCAGTTCTTC. It is translated as CASPRTAYNEQFF. J is TRBJ2-1 and V is TRBV14; possibly TRBD1 for D (6 bases). Trimming cost V 8 bases and J 4 bases, with 12 bases left between them. Germline lookup yields CDR1 SGHDN and CDR2 FVKESK. The CDR3 is 13 residues long.

The chain combines TRBV29-1 with TRBJ2-1; weak D call: TRBD2 (6 bases). This CDR3 is 17 amino acids long. With 0 bases removed from V and 0 bases from J, the gap between germline ends came to 15 bases. Germline CDR1 is SQVTM and CDR2 is ANQGSEA. The DNA of the CDR3 is TGCAGCGTTGAAGATTTGGAGGGAGGCAGCTCCTACAATGAGCAGTTCTTC. Translation gives CSVEDLEGGSSYNEQFF.

The V and J genes are TRBV20-1 and TRBJ1-5, with D unclear. The germline gives CDR1 DFQATT, CDR2 SNEGSKA (reference sequence). The CDR3 is 14 residues long. Between the trimmed V and J ends, which lost 1 base and 0 bases, there was a span of 7 bases. CDR3 sequence: CSARGLDSNQPQHF. The DNA for the CDR3 is TGCAGTGCTAGAGGTCTAGATAGCAATCAGCCCCAGCATTTT.

V is TRBV6-2 or TRBV6-3 and J is TRBJ2-7; a possible D gene is TRBD1 (6 bases). Germline V gene lookup returns CDR1 MNHEY and CDR2 SVGEGT. The CDR3 sequence is 16 residues long. V lost 4 bases and J 1 base, leaving 17 bases between the germline ends. CDR3 coding DNA: TGTGCCAGCAGTTCGCACAGGGTGACGGCTTCCTACGAGCAGTACTTC. Its protein is CASSSHRVTASYEQYF.

The chain combines TRBV20-1 with TRBJ2-3; perhaps D is TRBD1 or TRBD2 (5 bases each). Trimming took off 5 bases at V and 8 bases at J, with 11 bases between the two ends. Per the germline V gene, CDR1 is DFQATT and CDR2 is SNEGSKA (reference sequence). This CDR3 region has 11 residues. The CDR3 protein is CSAWDPGTQYF. CDR3 DNA sequence: TGCAGTGCTTGGGACCCCGGTACGCAGTATTTT.